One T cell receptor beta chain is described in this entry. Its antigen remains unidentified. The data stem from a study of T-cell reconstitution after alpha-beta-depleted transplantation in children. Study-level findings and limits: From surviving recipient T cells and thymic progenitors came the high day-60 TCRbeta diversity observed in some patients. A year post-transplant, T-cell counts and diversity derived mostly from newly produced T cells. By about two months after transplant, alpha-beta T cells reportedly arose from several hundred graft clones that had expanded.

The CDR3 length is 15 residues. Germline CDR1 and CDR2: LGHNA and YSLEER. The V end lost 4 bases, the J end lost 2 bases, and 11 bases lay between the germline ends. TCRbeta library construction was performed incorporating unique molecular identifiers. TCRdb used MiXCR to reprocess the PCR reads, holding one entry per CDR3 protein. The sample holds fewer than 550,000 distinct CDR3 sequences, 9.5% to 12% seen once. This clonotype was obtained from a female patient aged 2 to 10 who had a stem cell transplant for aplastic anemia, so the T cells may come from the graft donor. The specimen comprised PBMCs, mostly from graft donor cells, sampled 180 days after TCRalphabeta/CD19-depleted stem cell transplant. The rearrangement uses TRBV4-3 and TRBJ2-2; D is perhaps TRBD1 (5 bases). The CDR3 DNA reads TGCGCCAGCAGCCTGGACACGTTTAACACCGGGGAGCTGTTTTTT. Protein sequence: CASSLDTFNTGELFF.